This T cell receptor beta chain stems from a study of cytomegalovirus exposure and HLA in healthy donors. Overall study: The 95 to 150 validation repertoires and the approximately 630 first-cohort repertoires shared a platform, a later analysis reported.

The assay was immunoSEQ multiplex PCR, and TCRdb's table has in-frame clones only and misses some. This table holds about 50,000 clones, almost 95% found once. Study-wide results and limits: The study recorded 164 TCR beta chains that were cytomegalovirus-associated. Rarity held for most TCR sequences, but there were some public TCRs that occurred in many donors.

V was pared by 6 bases and J by 1 base, with 6 bases of the junction left unmatched. Looked up from germline, CDR1 is MNHEY and CDR2 is SVGAGI. The CDR3 runs 15 residues. Concerning this clone itself: Its target is not known.

This TCR derives from a man between 18 and 29 years old in good health and CMV-seronegative. The sample was PBMCs. The V and J genes are TRBV6-5 and TRBJ2-3; TRBD2 aligns across 8 bases. The CDR3 DNA follows: TGTGCCAGCAGCTGGACTAGCTCAGGCACAGATACGCAGTATTTT. Amino acid sequence: CASSWTSSGTDTQYF.